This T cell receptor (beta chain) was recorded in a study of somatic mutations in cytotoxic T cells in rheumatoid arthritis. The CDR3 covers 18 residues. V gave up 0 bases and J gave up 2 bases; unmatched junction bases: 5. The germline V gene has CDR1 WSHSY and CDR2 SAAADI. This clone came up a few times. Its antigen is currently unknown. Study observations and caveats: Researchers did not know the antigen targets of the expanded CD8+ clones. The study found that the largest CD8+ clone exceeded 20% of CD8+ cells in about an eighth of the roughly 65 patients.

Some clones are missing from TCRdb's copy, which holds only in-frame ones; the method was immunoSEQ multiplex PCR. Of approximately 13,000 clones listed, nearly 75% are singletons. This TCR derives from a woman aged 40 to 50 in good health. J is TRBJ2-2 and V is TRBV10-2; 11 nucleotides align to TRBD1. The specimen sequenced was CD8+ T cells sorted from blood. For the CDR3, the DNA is TGCGCCAGCAGTGAGTCGATTCGGACAGGGGGCAACACCGGGGAGCTGTTTTTT. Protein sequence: CASSESIRTGGNTGELFF.